This is a list of T cell receptor beta chains from one sample in a study of T cell responses to AZD1222 COVID-19 vaccine. The table came from immunoSEQ multiplex PCR; TCRdb's copy has only in-frame clones and leaves some out. The sample records tens of thousands of clones, roughly 85% being singletons. Sequencing used peripheral blood, obtained 28 days after the second AZD1222 dose. These receptor sequences come from an adult who received the AZD1222 COVID-19 vaccine. Both conserved end residues are part of each CDR3. The order of the fields is V gene, clone size, D gene, J gene, CDR3 length, CDR3 DNA, CDR3 protein. D genes are given only for firm matches. A row's size may be missing; if present it is once, few, many or a size class.

TRBV9	NA	NA	TRBJ1-1	14	TGTGCCAGCAGCGTAATTCAGGGAGGTAATGAAGCTTTCTTT	CASSVIQGGNEAFF
TRBV2	NA	TRBD2	TRBJ2-5	15	TGTGCCAGCAGTGTACTAGCGGGGGGAGGGGAGACCCAGTACTTC	CASSVLAGGGETQYF
TRBV6-2/TRBV6-3	medium-sized	TRBD1	TRBJ2-7	18	TGTGCCAGCAGTTACCGGGGGCCAACAGGGGGCGCGAACTACGAGCAGTACTTC	CASSYRGPTGGANYEQYF
TRBV6-2/TRBV6-3	NA	NA	TRBJ2-7	13	TGTGCCAGCAGTCCGGGGAGGTCCTACGAGCAGTACTTC	CASSPGRSYEQYF
TRBV11-3	NA	NA	TRBJ2-3	15	TGTGCCAGCAGCTTAGCGAGTTTCAGCACAGATACGCAGTATTTT	CASSLASFSTDTQYF
TRBV30	NA	TRBD1	TRBJ2-7	15	TGTGCCTGGAGCGTGAAGGGGACAGTTCCGATGGAGCAGTACTTC	CAWSVKGTVPMEQYF
TRBV6-5	NA	TRBD1	TRBJ1-4	15	TGTGCCAGTAGCCGAGGACAGGCAACTAATGAAAAACTGTTTTTT	CASSRGQATNEKLFF
TRBV2	NA	TRBD2	TRBJ2-7	15	TGTGCCAGCAGCCGGGAGGAGGTGAGCTCCTACGAGCAGTACTTC	CASSREEVSSYEQYF
TRBV5-1	NA	NA	TRBJ1-2	16	TGCGCCAGCAGCTTGGGGACAGCCTTCCAGTCCTATGGCTACACCTTC	CASSLGTAFQSYGYTF
TRBV7-6	NA	NA	TRBJ2-6	18	TGTGCCAGCAGCTTTTCCGCAGGGAAATCGTCTGGGGCCAACGTCCTGACTTTC	CASSFSAGKSSGANVLTF
TRBV2	NA	TRBD1	TRBJ1-5	15	TGTGCCAGCAGCCGCCGGACAGGGAGCAATCAGCCCCAGCATTTT	CASSRRTGSNQPQHF
TRBV3-1/TRBV3-2	NA	NA	TRBJ1-4	17	TGTGCCAGCAGCCCTCTCGGTTCCGGGAAAGAGGATGAAAAACTGTTTTTT	CASSPLGSGKEDEKLFF
TRBV7-6	NA	NA	TRBJ2-7	16	TGTGCCAGCAGCTTAGAGGTTGGACAGAGCGCCTACGAGCAGTACTTC	CASSLEVGQSAYEQYF
TRBV7-4	NA	TRBD1	TRBJ1-4	17	TGTGCCAGCAGTCCCGGGACAGGGCCTAATAGAGATGAAAAACTGTTTTTT	CASSPGTGPNRDEKLFF
TRBV6-6	NA	NA	TRBJ1-2	15	TGTGCCAGCAGTCCTGGGAGGGACGGTAACTATGGCTACACCTTC	CASSPGRDGNYGYTF
TRBV30	NA	TRBD1	TRBJ1-5	14	TGTGCCTGGAGAGACGGGACAGTAAATCAGCCCCAGCATTTT	CAWRDGTVNQPQHF
TRBV28	NA	TRBD1	TRBJ2-1	14	TGTGCCAGCAGTTTCACAGGGGGTCGAGATGAGCAGTTCTTC	CASSFTGGRDEQFF
TRBV15	NA	NA	TRBJ2-4	17	TGTGCCACCAGCAGAGATAAAGGGGGTAGAGCCAAAAACATTCAGTACTTC	CATSRDKGGRAKNIQYF
TRBV7-6	NA	NA	TRBJ1-5	13	TGTGCCAGCAGCTTAGGGGAAAACCAGCCCCAGCATTTT	CASSLGENQPQHF
TRBV3-1/TRBV3-2	few	NA	TRBJ2-5	14	TGTGCCAGCAGCCAAGTCCTGGGACTGAGCGCCCAGTACTTC	CASSQVLGLSAQYF
TRBV28	once	NA	TRBJ1-4	13	TGTGCCAGCAGGGGCAGGGACAATGAAAAACTGTTTTTT	CASRGRDNEKLFF
TRBV19	NA	TRBD2	TRBJ2-3	16	TGTGCCAGTAGTATATCCCGGACTAGGAGAACAGATACGCAGTATTTT	CASSISRTRRTDTQYF
TRBV7-9	NA	NA	TRBJ1-6	11	TGTGCGGCAGGTTATAATTCACCCCTCCACTTT	CAAGYNSPLHF
TRBV9	once	NA	TRBJ2-2	13	TGTGCCAGCAGCGTAGTAAGTTCCGGGGAGCTGTTTTTT	CASSVVSSGELFF
TRBV7-2	NA	NA	TRBJ2-1	17	TGTGCCAGCAGCTATGGAACAGGACTCAGCTCCTACAATGAGCAGTTCTTC	CASSYGTGLSSYNEQFF
TRBV5-1	once	TRBD2	TRBJ2-1	16	TGCGCCAGCAGACCCGGACTAGCGGGGCACTACAATGAGCAGTTCTTC	CASRPGLAGHYNEQFF
TRBV6-5	NA	NA	TRBJ2-7	15	TGTGCCAGCAGTTACTCGAACCTCGGATCCTACGAGCAGTACTTC	CASSYSNLGSYEQYF
TRBV7-5	NA	NA	TRBJ2-5	15	TGTGCCAGAAGCCTACAGGGACCGTACCAAGAGACCCAGTACTTC	CARSLQGPYQETQYF